This TCR beta chain was identified during a study of T cells in Graves' hyperthyroidism and ophthalmopathy. Researchers took RNA transcripts and amplified the TCR beta CDR3 regions from them. A set of HTBI primers served as the primers for a first-round RT-PCR of the TCR CDR3. One entry per CDR3 protein results from TCRdb running MiXCR on the multiplex PCR reads. The data contain roughly 160,000 distinct CDR3 sequences, about 9.4% of them singletons. Trimming left V 10 bases short and J 3 bases short, with 6 bases between. Germline CDR1 reads LNHDA; CDR2 reads SQIVND (reference sequence). The CDR3 extends over 11 amino acids. At least ten counts were recorded for this clonotype.

J is TRBJ2-2 and V is TRBV19; TRBD1 might be the D (5 bases). The source material was blood. This receptor was obtained from a woman younger than 35 with Graves' hyperthyroidism that later progressed to Graves' ophthalmopathy. CDR3 protein: CAKGDTGELFF. CDR3 nucleotides: TGTGCCAAAGGGGACACCGGGGAGCTGTTTTTT.